Sequencing of this T cell receptor beta chain was carried out in a study of CD8+CD57+ T cells in acquired aplastic anemia. The CDR3 consists of 13 residues. CDR1 is DFQATT and CDR2 is SNEGSKA in the germline V gene (reference sequence). V was pared by 2 bases and J by 4 bases, with 3 bases of the junction left unmatched. Remarks on this clonotype: Antigen specificity is unknown.

General observations from the study: There were roughly 28 CD8+ CDR3 sequences that occurred in both patients and controls.

CDR3 and TCR beta VDJ profiling relied on genomic DNA as the template. TCRdb itself ran the reads through MiXCR, one entry per CDR3 protein. Of 350,000 to 450,000 distinct CDR3 sequences listed, 55% to 70% were seen once; the top ten hold approximately 3.8%. This rearrangement joins TRBV20-1 to TRBJ2-3; 7 bases are shared with TRBD2. This sequence was found in a human donor in good health, serving as a control. The material sequenced was sorted CD4+, CD8+, or CD8+CD57+ T cells (not recorded which) from PBMCs. CDR3 protein: CSARSGASDTQYF. The DNA for the CDR3 is TGCAGTGCTAGAAGCGGGGCGTCAGATACGCAGTATTTT.